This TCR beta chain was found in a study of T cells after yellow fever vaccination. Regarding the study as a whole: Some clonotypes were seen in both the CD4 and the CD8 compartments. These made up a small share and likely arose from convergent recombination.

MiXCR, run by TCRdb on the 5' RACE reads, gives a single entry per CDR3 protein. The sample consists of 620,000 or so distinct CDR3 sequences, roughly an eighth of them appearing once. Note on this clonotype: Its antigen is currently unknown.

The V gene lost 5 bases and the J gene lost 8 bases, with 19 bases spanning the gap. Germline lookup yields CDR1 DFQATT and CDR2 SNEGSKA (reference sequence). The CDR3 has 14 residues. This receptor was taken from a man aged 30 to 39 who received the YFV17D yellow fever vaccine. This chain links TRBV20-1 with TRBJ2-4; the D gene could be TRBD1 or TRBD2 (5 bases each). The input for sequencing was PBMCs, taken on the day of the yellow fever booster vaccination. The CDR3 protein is CSAPRQPGLDIQYF. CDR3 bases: TGCAGTGCTCCCCGACAGCCCGGACTCGACATTCAGTACTTC.